This is a list of T cell receptor beta chains from one sample in a study of blood T cell repertoires in COVID-19. Profiling relied on immunoSEQ multiplex PCR, and the TCRdb table lists in-frame clones only, not all of them. Among roughly 70,000 clones listed, around four fifths were seen once. The material sequenced was peripheral blood. The receptors originated from a man between 60 and 70 years old with acute or convalescent COVID-19. Each CDR3 is given with its conserved first and last residue. The D gene is left open where the match is weak. The listing skips clone size in some rows; elsewhere it reads once, few, many or a size class.

CDR3nt	CDR3aa	j_gene	v_gene	d_gene	abundance
TGTGCCAGTAGCGAGGGGGTTTATCAGCCCCAGCATTTT	CASSEGVYQPQHF	TRBJ1-5	TRBV19	.	.
TGCGCCAGCAGCTTGTTTGCGGAATCCTCTGGAAACACCATATATTTT	CASSLFAESSGNTIYF	TRBJ1-3	TRBV5-1	.	.
TGTGCCAGCTCAAGGGAGGGCCGCCAAGAGACCCAGTACTTC	CASSREGRQETQYF	TRBJ2-5	TRBV18	TRBD2	many
TGTGCCAGCAGCCAAGATCAGGGGGCCAGGGTTTGGGCTGAAGCTTTCTTT	CASSQDQGARVWAEAFF	TRBJ1-1	TRBV3-1/TRBV3-2	TRBD1	once
TGCGCCAGCAGGACGCCCGGGACAGGGGTTCAGCCCCAGCATTTT	CASRTPGTGVQPQHF	TRBJ1-5	TRBV5-1	TRBD1	.
TGTGCCAGTAGTAGCGGGGGCGCGAGCGAGACCCAGTACTTC	CASSSGGASETQYF	TRBJ2-5	TRBV19	.	.
TGTGCCAGCAGCTTACAAGGGGCTCAGCCCCAGCATTTT	CASSLQGAQPQHF	TRBJ1-5	TRBV7-2	.	.
TGCGCCAGCAGTGAGGGCAGCACCGGGGAGCTGTTTTTT	CASSEGSTGELFF	TRBJ2-2	TRBV5-1	.	.
TGCGCCAGCAGCTTCTCAGGATTAAGCAATCAGCCCCAGCATTTT	CASSFSGLSNQPQHF	TRBJ1-5	TRBV5-1	.	once
TGTGCCAGCAGCCAGACAGGGTCCAATGAAAAACTGTTTTTT	CASSQTGSNEKLFF	TRBJ1-4	TRBV7-8	TRBD1	.
TGCGCCAGCAGCTTGAGTGTCAGGGTCCTCGAGCAGTACTTC	CASSLSVRVLEQYF	TRBJ2-7	TRBV5-1	.	.
TGTGCCAGCAGCCCCCGGGACAGGACGTACTATGGCTACACCTTC	CASSPRDRTYYGYTF	TRBJ1-2	TRBV5-4	TRBD1	.
TGTGCCAGCAGCGTGACACCCGTGAACGAGCAGTACTTC	CASSVTPVNEQYF	TRBJ2-7	TRBV9	.	.
TGTGCCAGCAGCCAAGGGGCAGGGGGGCCCACCCTTTCCTACGAGCAGTACTTC	CASSQGAGGPTLSYEQYF	TRBJ2-7	TRBV3-1/TRBV3-2	.	.
TGTGCCACCAGTGATTATCTAGCGGGGTACCAAGAGACCCAGTACTTC	CATSDYLAGYQETQYF	TRBJ2-5	TRBV24-1	TRBD2	.
TGTGCCAGCAGCAAAGACCCTGGACTAGCGGGTCCCTACGAGCAGTACTTC	CASSKDPGLAGPYEQYF	TRBJ2-7	TRBV21-1	.	.
TGTGCCAGCTCACGGACAGGGATAAGCTCCTACGAGCAGTACTTC	CASSRTGISSYEQYF	TRBJ2-7	TRBV6-6	TRBD1	many
TGTGCCAGCAGTGGACTAGCGGGTTCGAACACCGGGGAGCTGTTTTTT	CASSGLAGSNTGELFF	TRBJ2-2	TRBV6-4	TRBD2	.
TGTGCCGACACTCCACCTAAACCGAACACCGGGGAGCTGTTTTTT	CADTPPKPNTGELFF	TRBJ2-2	TRBV2	.	once
TGCGCCAGCAGCTTCCTGGACACCGGGAGCTCCTACGAGCAGTACTTC	CASSFLDTGSSYEQYF	TRBJ2-7	TRBV5-1	.	.
TGCGCCAGCAGCGGCGACAGGGGAAACACAGATACGCAGTATTTT	CASSGDRGNTDTQYF	TRBJ2-3	TRBV5-1	TRBD1	.
TGTGCCAGCGCTGACACACTTAACTATGGCTACACCTTC	CASADTLNYGYTF	TRBJ1-2	TRBV7-9	.	.